Included here is one T cell receptor beta chain sequence, with context. The sample comes from a study of OX40 agonist ivuxolimab in advanced cancers. This CDR3 has 16 amino acids. Data came from immunoSEQ multiplex PCR; TCRdb stores just in-frame clones and leaves some out. The table includes roughly 22,000 clones, about 90% detected once. The source of this sequence is an adult with an advanced solid tumor such as melanoma, head and neck, liver or kidney cancer. The material sequenced was CD4+ or CD8+ T cells sorted from blood, taken in a trial of the OX40 agonist ivuxolimab. J is TRBJ2-2 and V is TRBV1; the table's D call of TRBD2 was not tested on the DNA. TRBV1 is given as a pseudogene. The CDR3 protein is CTSSQDGGDRGGELFF. CDR3 sequence (DNA): TGCACCAGCAGCCAAGATGGAGGGGATCGTGGCGGGGAGCTGTTTTTT.